Shown below are 20 T cell receptor beta chains from a single sample sequenced in a study of vaccination and CD4 T cells after COVID-19. No antigen has been assigned to these receptors. Treatment of the sample: roughly nine-day PBMC culture with coronavirus spike peptide pools or control peptides (ViraFEST assay). Sequencing of DNA taken from cultured CD4+ T cells relied on the Oncomine TCR Beta short-read assay. TCRdb re-derived calls from the PCR reads in MiXCR, one entry per CDR3 protein. This sample has roughly 9,700 distinct CDR3 sequences; approximately 64% occur once, and the top ten carry around a quarter. The material sequenced was CD4+ T cells from blood, cultured in vitro. These receptors came from a human donor who had recovered from COVID-19.

This chain connects TRBV20-1 to TRBJ2-7, with D perhaps TRBD1 or TRBD2 (5 bases each). The CDR3 length is 15 residues. The ends were cut back, 3 bases at V and 1 base at J, with 16 bases in the middle. CDR1 and CDR2 from the germline V gene are DFQATT and SNEGSKA (reference sequence). The CDR3 sequence: CSARDRGPHSYEQYF. The CDR3, as DNA: TGCAGTGCTAGGGATCGGGGACCCCATTCCTACGAGCAGTACTTC.

V gene TRBV9 combines with J gene TRBJ2-3; 8 bases agree with TRBD2. This CDR3 is built from 16 residues. Germline CDR1 SGDLS, CDR2 YYNGEE. V lost 4 bases and J lost 7; bases outside the gene matches: 14. The CDR3 protein is CASSPRTGGGFNTQYF. The CDR3 bases are TGTGCCAGCAGCCCCCGGACTGGCGGGGGGTTTAATACGCAGTATTTT.

The chain has TRBV5-1 and TRBJ1-6, with 9 bases that match TRBD1. Germline values: CDR1 SGHRS, CDR2 YFSETQ. Trimming took 4 bases from V and 7 from J; bases not matched to a gene: 6. CDR3 size: 15 residues. The CDR3 region has the DNA TGCGCCAGCAGCCAACAGGGGGCGCGGAATTCACCCCTCCACTTT. Protein product: CASSQQGARNSPLHF.

This chain connects TRBV20-1 to TRBJ2-7; D is possibly TRBD1 or TRBD2 (5 bases each). This CDR3 is built from 12 residues. Looked up from germline, CDR1 is DFQATT and CDR2 is SNEGSKA (reference sequence). The V and J ends lost 1 base and 5 bases respectively, with 9 bases between them. CDR3 amino acids: CSARAGRDEQYF. CDR3 nucleotides: TGCAGTGCTAGAGCAGGGCGGGACGAGCAGTACTTC.

The V gene is TRBV20-1, the J gene TRBJ2-3; unclear D gene. CDR3 length: 14 residues. Germline-derived CDR1 and CDR2 are DFQATT and SNEGSKA (reference sequence). Trimming took off 2 bases at V and 4 bases at J, with 13 bases between the two ends. CDR3 loop: CSARPAREPDTQYF. CDR3 nucleotides: TGCAGTGCTAGACCAGCCCGAGAGCCAGATACGCAGTATTTT.

The table lists this clonotype with a few counts. This sequence joins TRBV19 and TRBJ2-5; the D gene is possibly TRBD2 (6 bases). The CDR3 length is 15 residues. The V end lost 5 bases, the J end lost 7 bases, and 20 bases lay between the germline ends. CDR1 is LNHDA, CDR2 SQIVND, per germline (reference sequence). The CDR3 reads CASSHRAGRGRTQYF. Here the CDR3 DNA reads TGTGCCAGTAGTCATAGGGCCGGGAGAGGTAGGACCCAGTACTTC. The whole variable domain, remainder taken from reference TRBV19 and TRBJ2-5, is DGGITQSPKYLFRKEGQNVTLSCEQNLNHDAMYWYRQDPGQGLRLIYYSQIVNDFQKGDIAEGYSVSREKKESFPLTVTSAQKNPTAFYLCASSHRAGRGRTQYFGPGTRLLVL.

The rearrangement joins TRBV28 to TRBJ2-7; 14 bases are a match to TRBD2. This CDR3 contains 19 residues. V trimming: 7 bases; J trimming: 2 bases; junction bases outside the gene matches: 16. CDR1 is MDHEN, CDR2 SYDVKM, per germline. The CDR3 DNA reads as TGTGCCAGCAACGGGGGCCTTCGGACTAGCGGGAGGCACCCCTACGAGCAGTACTTC. This translates into CASNGGLRTSGRHPYEQYF.

This sequence joins TRBV12-3 or TRBV12-4 and TRBJ1-5; 8 nucleotides line up with TRBD1. The CDR3 totals 14 residues. The trim removed 5 bases at V and 6 bases at J, leaving 6 bases unmatched. In nucleotides, the CDR3 is TGTGCCAGCAGTCTTCAGGGGGCTGGTCAGCCCCAGCATTTT. Its translation: CASSLQGAGQPQHF.

V usage is TRBV21-1 and J usage is TRBJ2-5; the table's D gene call, TRBD1, was not cross checked with the DNA. TRBV21-1 is tagged as a pseudogene. The CDR3 extends over 18 amino acids. In DNA, the CDR3 is TGTGCCAGCAGCAAAGAAAGGACAGGGGGCGGTCGCCAAGAGACCCAGTACTTC. Translated, it gives CASSKERTGGGRQETQYF.

The chain carries TRBV20-1 and TRBJ1-6, with D unresolved. V lost 2 bases, J lost 2 bases, and 13 bases lay in between. In germline, CDR1 is DFQATT, CDR2 SNEGSKA (reference sequence). The CDR3 has 16 residues. The CDR3 region has the DNA TGCAGTGCTAGACCAGGATTCCGGGCCTATAATTCACCCCTCCACTTT. The encoded protein is CSARPGFRAYNSPLHF.

V and J are TRBV28 and TRBJ1-2; 8 nucleotides line up with TRBD1. The CDR3 sequence is 14 residues long. V gave up 7 bases and J gave up 9 bases; unmatched junction bases: 13. The germline CDR1 and CDR2 sequences are MDHEN and SYDVKM. The CDR3 sequence: CASTPSETGDRYTF. CDR3 in DNA: TGTGCCAGCACCCCCTCTGAGACAGGGGACCGCTACACCTTC.

The chain employs TRBV9 and TRBJ1-1; D is possibly TRBD1 (5 bases). The CDR3 covers 13 residues. V dropped 0 bases and J dropped 8 bases, with 11 bases sitting between them. The germline CDR1 and CDR2 sequences are SGDLS and YYNGEE. CDR3 amino acids: CASSVGLAGEAFF. For the CDR3, the DNA is TGTGCCAGCAGCGTAGGTTTGGCAGGGGAAGCTTTCTTT.

The CDR3 sequence is CSAKRWGTEAFF. CDR3 bases: TGCAGTGCGAAAAGGTGGGGCACTGAAGCTTTCTTT. The chain carries TRBV20-1 and TRBJ1-1, with unresolved D. From germline, CDR1 is DFQATT and CDR2 SNEGSKA (reference sequence). Trimming took off 6 bases at V and 4 bases at J, with 12 bases between the two ends. The CDR3 has 12 amino acids.

The chain joins TRBV7-2 to TRBJ1-2, with 8 bases fitting TRBD1. The CDR3 is made up of 15 amino acids. With V trimmed by 4 bases and J by 4 bases, 8 bases remained unmatched. The germline gives CDR1 SGHTA, CDR2 FQGNSA. This chain's CDR3 is CASSYKTGAGYGYTF. The CDR3 DNA reads as TGTGCCAGCAGCTACAAGACAGGGGCGGGCTATGGCTACACCTTC.

The chain links TRBV7-6 to TRBJ2-5, with 10 bases lining up with TRBD2. The CDR3 has 14 amino acids. V dropped 3 bases and J dropped 5; count of bases not matched to a gene: 3. The V gene's germline CDR1 is SGHVS and CDR2 FNYEAQ. CDR3 loop: CASSFGTSEETQYF. As DNA, the CDR3 is TGTGCCAGCAGCTTTGGGACTAGCGAGGAGACCCAGTACTTC.

The gene calls are TRBV11-3 and TRBJ2-3; 8 positions agree with TRBD2. The CDR3 loop spans 15 amino acids. Germline CDR1 SGHNT, CDR2 YENEEA. After removal of 8 bases from V and 3 bases from J, the junction contained 10 bases not matched to a gene. CDR3 in DNA: TGTGCCAGCGTGGCGGGAGGCGTAACAACAGATACGCAGTATTTT. Amino acid sequence: CASVAGGVTTDTQYF.

V usage is TRBV6-2 or TRBV6-3 and J usage is TRBJ1-2; D remains ambiguous. Trimming stripped 1 base from V and 4 bases from J, with 10 bases between. Germline V gene data show CDR1 as MNHEY and CDR2 as SVGEGT. The CDR3 length is 14 residues. CDR3 in amino acids: CASSYYGESYGYTF. For the CDR3, the DNA is TGTGCCAGCAGTTACTACGGCGAGTCCTATGGCTACACCTTC.

This chain joins TRBV14 and TRBJ1-3, with D unresolved. CDR1 SGHDN and CDR2 FVKESK come from the germline V gene. V lost 5 bases and J 0 bases, leaving 14 bases between the germline ends. The CDR3 has 16 amino acids. This CDR3 is CASSSRVSSSGNTIYF. CDR3 sequence (DNA): TGTGCCAGCAGCTCCCGGGTGTCGAGCTCTGGAAACACCATATATTTT.

A few counts support this clonotype. J is TRBJ1-5 and V is TRBV30, with TRBD1 as a possible D gene (6 bases). The CDR3 runs to 14 residues. Germline V gives CDR1 GTSNPN, CDR2 SVGIG (reference sequence). Trimming left V 1 base short and J 3 bases short, with 10 bases between. The DNA of the CDR3 is TGTGCCTGGAGTGCACAGGGCACCAATCAGCCCCAGCATTTT. It specifies CAWSAQGTNQPQHF.

This clonotype was observed a few times. The V and J genes are TRBV7-8 and TRBJ1-1, with 7 bases fitting TRBD1. The CDR3 extends over 14 amino acids. V was pared by 5 bases and J by 7 bases, with 10 bases of the junction left unmatched. Germline CDR1 reads SGHVS; CDR2 reads FQNEAQ. CDR3 coding DNA: TGTGCCAGCAGCGAGGGACAGCTGGCGGGTGAAGCTTTCTTT. It is translated as CASSEGQLAGEAFF. Filled out from reference TRBV7-8 and TRBJ1-1, the complete variable domain reads GAGVSQSPRYKVAKRGQDVALRCDPISGHVSLFWYQQALGQGPEFLTYFQNEAQLDKSGLPSDRFFAERPEGSVSTLKIQRTQQEDSAVYLCASSEGQLAGEAFFGQGTRLTVV.